Shown below are 18 T cell receptor beta chains from a single sample sequenced in a study of preoperative IRX-2 immunotherapy in early breast cancer. Assay used: immunoSEQ multiplex PCR; TCRdb lists only in-frame clones, some missing. The data contain about 1,200 clones, approximately 75% of them seen just once; the ten biggest clones take up about 7.7%. Treatment defined: preoperative locoregional IRX-2 cytokine immunotherapy. The source was tumor tissue, collected after IRX-2 immunotherapy. The receptors stem from a human donor with breast cancer.

This rearrangement joins TRBV18 to TRBJ1-5; D not resolved. CDR3 size: 14 residues. CDR1 and CDR2 from the germline V gene are KGHSH and LQKENI. V was trimmed by 5 bases and J by 3 bases, leaving 11 bases between them. The CDR3 protein is CASSSETSNQPQHF. In DNA, the CDR3 is TGTGCCAGCTCATCGGAGACCTCCAATCAGCCCCAGCATTTT. Looking up the rest from reference TRBV18 and TRBJ1-5 gives the full variable domain: NAGVMQNPRHLVRRRGQEARLRCSPMKGHSHVYWYRQLPEEGLKFMVYLQKENIIDESGMPKERFSAEFPKEGPSILRIQQVVRGDSAAYFCASSSETSNQPQHFGDGTRLSIL.

Relative to its sample, this clone is large. The chain links TRBV11-3 to TRBJ1-5; TRBD1 agrees at 8 bases. CDR1 is SGHNT, CDR2 YENEEA, per germline. V lost 5 bases, J lost 5 bases, and 11 bases stayed unmatched. CDR3 length: 16 amino acids. This CDR3 reads CASSPGQSGGYQPQHF. CDR3 nucleotides: TGTGCCAGCAGCCCCGGACAGTCAGGGGGCTATCAGCCCCAGCATTTT.

The rearrangement joins TRBV5-1 to TRBJ1-3; D is ambiguous. The germline V gene has CDR1 SGHRS and CDR2 YFSETQ. V was pared by 1 base and J by 3 bases, with 20 bases between. CDR3 length: 18 amino acids. CDR3 in DNA: TGCGCCAGCAGCTTGCTTCCGGGTGCTGGGGAGGTTGGAAACACCATATATTTT. Translating gives CASSLLPGAGEVGNTIYF.

This sequence joins TRBV19 and TRBJ2-1; 12 nucleotides agree with TRBD2. Unmatched junction bases numbered 7, after V lost 6 bases and J lost 10 bases. This CDR3 is 14 amino acids long. In germline, CDR1 is LNHDA, CDR2 SQIVND (reference sequence). The CDR3 loop reads CASSGLAGRGEQFF. CDR3 DNA: TGTGCCAGTAGCGGACTAGCGGGACGCGGGGAGCAGTTCTTC.

The chain is built from TRBV29-1 and TRBJ1-2; D gene unclear. V was trimmed by 6 bases and J by 0 bases, leaving 8 bases between them. Germline V lookup: CDR1 SQVTM, CDR2 ANQGSEA. This CDR3 region has 12 residues. CDR3 DNA: TGCAGCGTGCATACAGCTAACTATGGCTACACCTTC. Its protein is CSVHTANYGYTF.

This clone has just a few counts. This chain connects TRBV11-3 to TRBJ1-1; 8 bases line up with TRBD1. The length of the CDR3 is 14 residues. Germline lookup yields CDR1 SGHNT and CDR2 YENEEA. V was pared by 4 bases and J by 3 bases, with 4 bases of the junction left unmatched. CDR3 nucleotides: TGTGCCAGCAGCTCCCAGGGGGCACACACTGAAGCTTTCTTT. Protein: CASSSQGAHTEAFF.

The V call is TRBV11-3, the J call TRBJ2-2; 7 bases fit TRBD1. CDR1 and CDR2 (germline): SGHNT, YENEEA. The trim removed 5 bases at V and 2 bases at J, leaving 5 bases unmatched. There are 15 residues in the CDR3. The CDR3 loop is CASSRDRLNTGELFF. As DNA, the CDR3 is TGTGCCAGCAGCCGGGACAGACTAAACACCGGGGAGCTGTTTTTT.

The rearrangement uses TRBV11-3 and TRBJ2-5, with 16 bases that match TRBD2. Germline CDR1 and CDR2: SGHNT and YENEEA. With 5 bases clipped from V and 5 bases from J, the junction kept 5 bases outside the gene matches. This CDR3 is built from 16 residues. The CDR3 protein is CASSTGLAGGVETQYF. The DNA of the CDR3 is TGTGCCAGCAGCACGGGACTAGCGGGAGGGGTTGAGACCCAGTACTTC. Drawing the rest from reference TRBV11-3 and TRBJ2-5, the complete variable domain is EAGVVQSPRYKIIEKKQPVAFWCNPISGHNTLYWYLQNLGQGPELLIRYENEEAVDDSQLPKDRFSAERLKGVDSTLKIQPAELGDSAVYLCASSTGLAGGVETQYFGPGTRLLVL.

The sample holds one count of this clone. This chain uses TRBV6-8 with TRBJ2-7; no firm D call. CDR3 length: 13 residues. Per the germline V gene, CDR1 is MNHGY and CDR2 is SAAAGT. Trimming left V 0 bases short and J 1 base short, with 4 bases between. Written as DNA, the CDR3 is TGTGCCAGCAGTTACTCGGATTCCTACGAGCAGTACTTC. It encodes CASSYSDSYEQYF.

This clone has just one count. V and J are TRBV6-8 and TRBJ1-6; 8 bases agree with TRBD1. CDR1 and CDR2 from the germline V gene are MNHGY and SAAAGT. CDR3 length: 15 amino acids. J gave up 8 bases and V 4 bases, and 7 bases lay outside the gene matches. The CDR3 bases are TGTGCCAGCAGTTTTTTAGACAGGGGCCATTCACCCCTCCACTTT. This translates into CASSFLDRGHSPLHF.

The rearrangement joins TRBV11-3 to TRBJ1-5; no clear D. CDR1 and CDR2 (germline): SGHNT, YENEEA. V lost 3 bases, J lost 2 bases, and 8 bases lay in between. The CDR3 runs 14 residues. The CDR3, as DNA: TGTGCCAGCAGCTTGGACGGGGGCAATCAGCCCCAGCATTTT. The encoded protein is CASSLDGGNQPQHF.

Only one count was recorded for this clone. The chain is built from TRBV6-8 and TRBJ2-1, with D possibly being TRBD1 or TRBD2 (5 bases each). The V end was cut by 4 bases, the J end by 5 bases, with 9 bases between. The CDR3 consists of 13 residues. CDR1 and CDR2 from the germline V gene are MNHGY and SAAAGT. In DNA form, the CDR3 reads TGTGCCAGCAGTTCACTAGGGGACAATGAGCAGTTCTTC. Encoded protein: CASSSLGDNEQFF.

V and J are TRBV6-8 and TRBJ1-2; D is uncertain. Germline-derived CDR1 and CDR2 are MNHGY and SAAAGT. V shed 0 bases and J shed 4 bases, with 6 bases lying between them. The CDR3 has 13 residues. The CDR3 sequence: CASSYSGGYGYTF. CDR3 sequence (DNA): TGTGCCAGCAGTTACTCAGGAGGCTATGGCTACACCTTC.

This clone was seen a few times. This rearrangement joins TRBV11-3 to TRBJ1-1; the D is unclear. Germline V gene sequence: CDR1 SGHNT, CDR2 YENEEA. This CDR3 is built from 17 residues. The V end was cut by 5 bases, the J end by 2 bases, with 21 bases between. As DNA, the CDR3 is TGTGCCAGCAGCCCCCGGTCGCAAACCATCCTTAACACTGAAGCTTTCTTT. Translation gives CASSPRSQTILNTEAFF.

V is TRBV18 and J is TRBJ1-2; unclear D gene. The V and J ends lost 0 bases and 4 bases respectively, with 9 bases between them. There are 14 residues in the CDR3. Germline V CDR1 and CDR2: KGHSH, LQKENI. This CDR3 is CASSPPTESYGYTF. The CDR3 DNA reads TGTGCCAGCTCACCACCGACTGAATCCTATGGCTACACCTTC.

V is TRBV5-1 and J is TRBJ1-1, with 9 bases lining up with TRBD1. Germline V CDR1 and CDR2: SGHRS, YFSETQ. This CDR3 region has 15 residues. The V and J ends lost 4 bases and 3 bases, in that order; junction bases with no gene match: 7. Here the CDR3 reads CASSTTGGRYTEAFF. In DNA form, the CDR3 reads TGCGCCAGCAGCACAACAGGGGGCCGGTACACTGAAGCTTTCTTT.

This clone was observed a few times. The chain has TRBV16 and TRBJ2-7; D might be TRBD2 (5 bases). CDR1 is KGHSY and CDR2 is FQNENV in the germline V gene. There are 14 residues in the CDR3. The V end was cut by 3 bases, the J end by 2 bases, with 11 bases between. In nucleotides, the CDR3 is TGTGCCAGCAGCCACTATCGGACTGCCTACGAGCAGTACTTC. Encoded protein: CASSHYRTAYEQYF.

This clone was recorded once. V is TRBV25-1 and J is TRBJ1-1; D is unresolved. V lost 10 bases, J lost 0 bases, and 9 bases lay in between. CDR1 and CDR2 from the germline V gene are MGHDK and SYGVNS. There are 12 residues in the CDR3. CDR3 in amino acids: CATYQMNTEAFF. CDR3 coding DNA: TGTGCCACTTACCAGATGAACACTGAAGCTTTCTTT.